These T cell receptor beta chains were read from a single sample in a study of T cell repertoires in cytomegalovirus infection. Antigens of these TCRs are unknown. TCRdb recomputed calls from the reads with MiXCR, one row per CDR3 protein. The repertoire holds under 200,000 distinct CDR3 sequences, 20% to 25% seen once, with 25% in the top ten. The sample consisted of CD8+ T cells from cultured PBMCs, taken from culture after CMV antigen stimulation. These receptors originate from a human donor in good health (CMV status not recorded). Some clones in this sample may be carry-over from other donors' samples. Each CDR3 is given with its conserved first and last residue. A D gene is named only where the DNA matches it firmly. Rows may omit the clone size; those that give it use once, few, many or a size class.

d_gene	abundance	j_gene	v_gene	len	CDR3nt	CDR3aa
.	once	TRBJ1-1	TRBV7-2	13	TGTGCCAGCAGCACTCGGACGAACACTGAAGCTCTCTTT	CASSTRTNTEALF
TRBD2	.	TRBJ2-3	TRBV5-4	19	TGTGCCAGCAGCTCTCCGGGACTAGCGGGGGGGCCATCAGAAGATACGCAGTATTTT	CASSSPGLAGGPSEDTQYF
.	few	TRBJ2-1	TRBV6-5	17	TGTGCCAGCAGCCTCCTCAACGCGGGGGCCGATTACAATGAGCAGTTCTTC	CASSLLNAGADYNEQFF
.	.	TRBJ2-1	TRBV10-3	16	TGTGCCATCACCGGGGGGGGCAGGGGGCCCTACAATGAGCAGTTCTTC	CAITGGGRGPYNEQFF
.	.	TRBJ2-7	TRBV18	13	TGTGCCAGCTCACCCGAAAAGGGCCGCGAGCAGTACTTC	CASSPEKGREQYF
TRBD2	many	TRBJ2-7	TRBV4-1	14	TGCGCCAGCAGTTCTGCGGGGGGACCCTACGAGCAGTACTTC	CASSSAGGPYEQYF
.	few	TRBJ1-1	TRBV7-6	13	TGTGCCAGCAGCCCCGGGCCCTTCACTGAAGCTTTCTTT	CASSPGPFTEAFF
.	few	TRBJ1-1	TRBV7-8	15	TGTGCCAGCAGCTCACAGACACATATGAACACTGAAGCTTTCTTT	CASSSQTHMNTEAFF
TRBD2	.	TRBJ2-3	TRBV7-9	18	TGTGCCAGCAGTCCCCCGGGACTAGCGGGGGGGCAGACAGATACGCAGTATTTT	CASSPPGLAGGQTDTQYF
.	.	TRBJ2-1	TRBV19	16	TGTGCCAGTAGCCCGGGACGGCTAAGCTCCTACAATGAGCAGTTCTTC	CASSPGRLSSYNEQFF
.	few	TRBJ1-1	TRBV7-8	14	TGTGCCAGCAGCTTAAAGGGGGGTAGCACTGAAGCTTTCTTT	CASSLKGGSTEAFF
.	few	TRBJ2-1	TRBV23-1	16	TGCGCCAGCAGTCAATCGTGGCTAGGCCGTCGGCATGAGCAGTTCTTC	CASSQSWLGRRHEQFF
TRBD1	few	TRBJ2-7	TRBV20-1	14	TGCAGTGCTACCAGGACAGGGTCAGGGCTCGAGCAGTACTTC	CSATRTGSGLEQYF
.	.	TRBJ2-1	TRBV11-1	15	TGTGCCAGCAGCTTGGAGGGGGGAACCTACAATGAGCAGTTCTTC	CASSLEGGTYNEQFF
TRBD2	.	TRBJ2-5	TRBV7-9	17	TGTGCCAGCAGCTGGGGGCTAAGCGGGGGATACCAAGAGACCCAGTACTTC	CASSWGLSGGYQETQYF
.	few	TRBJ1-1	TRBV4-3	16	TGCGCCAGCAGCCAAGATCTTGAGGGCCTCCCCACTGAAGCTTTCTTT	CASSQDLEGLPTEAFF
.	.	TRBJ2-7	TRBV6-5	14	TGTGCCAGCAGAGCCTGGGGGGACGTCTACGAGCAGTACTTC	CASRAWGDVYEQYF
TRBD1	.	TRBJ1-5	TRBV6-1	15	TGTGCCAGCAGTGAAGAGACAGGGGGCAATCAGCCCCAGCATTTT	CASSEETGGNQPQHF
TRBD1	.	TRBJ1-3	TRBV6-6	14	TGTGCCAGCAGGATACAGGGGTCTGGAAACACCATATATTTT	CASRIQGSGNTIYF
.	.	TRBJ1-1	TRBV7-2	14	TGTGCCAGCAGCTCACGGAGGATCAACACTGAAGCTTTCTTT	CASSSRRINTEAFF
TRBD1	few	TRBJ1-5	TRBV18	15	TGTGCCAGCTCTCTCGCAACAGGGGAGAAGCAGCCCCAGCATTTT	CASSLATGEKQPQHF
.	few	TRBJ2-3	TRBV7-8	13	TGTGCCAGCAGCTTATTTGGGAAAGATACGCAGTATTTT	CASSLFGKDTQYF